Listed below are T cell receptor beta chains from one sample, sequenced in a study of blood T cell repertoires in COVID-19. Method: immunoSEQ multiplex PCR; TCRdb's copy keeps in-frame clones and lacks some. Altogether hundreds of thousands of clones are present, approximately 84% being singletons, with the ten largest covering about 9.9%. Sample: peripheral blood. These receptors all come from a middle-aged man with COVID-19, enrolled during active disease. Both conserved end residues are part of each CDR3. A D gene is named only where the DNA matches it firmly. The size entry is marked missing in some rows and otherwise reads once, few, many or a size class.

TRBV19	TRBJ2-3	TRBD2	-	TGTGCCAGTAGTTCAGGACTAGCGGATAGCACAGATACGCAGTATTTT	CASSSGLADSTDTQYF
TRBV18	TRBJ1-1	-	-	TGTGCCAGCTCACCCAGGGTTTTCGACACTGAAGCTTTCTTT	CASSPRVFDTEAFF
TRBV5-3	TRBJ2-1	-	-	TGTGCCAGAAGCACAGACAGCCCTCCCTACAATGAGCAGTTCTTC	CARSTDSPPYNEQFF
TRBV2	TRBJ2-6	-	-	TGTGCCAGCAGTGAAACTTTAGGGGTCGGGGCCAACGTCCTGACTTTC	CASSETLGVGANVLTF
TRBV2	TRBJ1-1	-	-	TGTGCCAGCAGTGATGGGGGGTTGAGTGAAGCTTTCTTT	CASSDGGLSEAFF
TRBV5-4	TRBJ1-1	-	-	TGTGCCAGCAGCTCGGACAAGAGGAATACTGAAGCTTTCTTT	CASSSDKRNTEAFF
TRBV14	TRBJ2-2	-	-	TGTGCCAGCAGCCAAGATAGCGGAACCGGGGAGCTGTTTTTT	CASSQDSGTGELFF
TRBV7-2	TRBJ1-6	-	-	TGTGCCAGCAGCTTAGATCGACAGACGTTCTCACCCCTCCACTTT	CASSLDRQTFSPLHF
TRBV3-1/TRBV3-2	TRBJ2-3	-	-	TGTGCCAGCAGCCCGGGAGTATGGGCAGATACGCAGTATTTT	CASSPGVWADTQYF
TRBV6-5	TRBJ1-1	TRBD1	-	TGTGCCAGCAGACTGGACAGGGCCACTGAAGCTTTCTTT	CASRLDRATEAFF
TRBV7-8	TRBJ1-1	-	once	TGTGCCAGCAGCTTAGTGGCAGGGGCTGAAGCTTTCTTT	CASSLVAGAEAFF
TRBV5-4	TRBJ2-7	TRBD2	-	TGTGCCAGCAGCTGGTCTTCTAGCGGGAGGGCCGCCTACGAGCAGTACTTC	CASSWSSSGRAAYEQYF
TRBV28	TRBJ1-4	-	-	TGTGCCAGCAGGCCACAGGGATGGGAAAAACTGTTTTTT	CASRPQGWEKLFF
TRBV4-3	TRBJ1-3	TRBD1	few	TGCGCCAGCAGCCAACAGGGGGCTGGAAACACCATATATTTT	CASSQQGAGNTIYF
TRBV27	TRBJ1-5	TRBD1	-	TGTGCCAGCAGTTTCGGACAGGGGCATCAGCCCCAGCATTTT	CASSFGQGHQPQHF
TRBV14	TRBJ2-3	TRBD2	-	TGTGCCAGCAGCCAAGACCGACTAGCGGGAATAGATACGCAGTATTTT	CASSQDRLAGIDTQYF
TRBV3-1/TRBV3-2	TRBJ1-2	-	-	TGTGCCAGCAGCAAGACAGTTAACTATGGCTACACCTTC	CASSKTVNYGYTF
TRBV10-2	TRBJ1-4	-	-	TGCGCCAGCAGTGAGGTCGGACTCCGGTTAGCGACTAATGAAAAACTGTTTTTT	CASSEVGLRLATNEKLFF
TRBV21-1	TRBJ2-4	-	once	TGTGCCAGCAGCTCCTGTGCCGGACTAGCGGGAGGAGCCAAAAACATTCAGTACTTC	CASSSCAGLAGGAKNIQYF
TRBV24-1	TRBJ2-1	-	-	TGTGCCACCAGTGACCCCGACAGGTTCAACAATGAGCAGTTCTTC	CATSDPDRFNNEQFF
TRBV11-3	TRBJ2-5	-	-	TGTGCCAGCAGCTTAGGTAGCGGGACAGATCAAGAGACCCAGTACTTC	CASSLGSGTDQETQYF
TRBV7-9	TRBJ2-3	-	few	TGTGCCAGCAGCTTTGACTCAGATACGCAGTATTTT	CASSFDSDTQYF
TRBV2	TRBJ2-6	-	few	TGTGCCAGCAGTGAAGTCTCCGGGATCCACTCTGGGGCCAACGTCCTGACTTTC	CASSEVSGIHSGANVLTF
TRBV7-6	TRBJ2-2	-	-	TGTGCCATCCCAAAGGACAGCCTGAACACCGGGGAGCTGTTTTTT	CAIPKDSLNTGELFF
TRBV6-6	TRBJ1-2	-	once	TGTGCCAGCAGTTACCCGCAGGGCCTTAACTATGGCTACACCTTC	CASSYPQGLNYGYTF
TRBV6-2/TRBV6-3	TRBJ2-7	TRBD2	few	TGTGCCAGCAGTTACAGCGGGGGGGAATACGAGCAGTACTTC	CASSYSGGEYEQYF
TRBV6-5	TRBJ1-2	-	-	TGTGCCAGCAGCCCAAGCGCCGACTATGGCTACACCTTC	CASSPSADYGYTF
TRBV28	TRBJ1-6	TRBD1	-	TGTGCCAGCAACCAGGGGGCTAATTCACCCCTCCACTTT	CASNQGANSPLHF
TRBV29-1	TRBJ2-1	TRBD2	-	TGCAGCGCCCAACCCGGGACTAGCGGGAGAAATGAGCAGTTCTTC	CSAQPGTSGRNEQFF
TRBV19	TRBJ2-7	-	few	TGTGCCAGTAGTATAGATCTCTCCTCCTACGAGCAGTACTTC	CASSIDLSSYEQYF
TRBV7-3	TRBJ1-1	-	-	TGTGCCAGCAGCCCCCAGGGAATGTTGGGTGAAGCTTTCTTT	CASSPQGMLGEAFF
TRBV5-1	TRBJ2-1	TRBD1	-	TGCGCCAGCAGCTTGGTCGGGACAGGGGGCCATGAGCAGTTCTTC	CASSLVGTGGHEQFF
TRBV11-2	TRBJ1-5	-	-	TGTGCCAGCAGCGTGCAGGGAGGGGGTCAGCCCCAGCATTTT	CASSVQGGGQPQHF
TRBV12-3/TRBV12-4	TRBJ1-6	-	-	TGTGCCAGCAGACGACAGAATTCACCCCTCCACTTT	CASRRQNSPLHF
TRBV5-4	TRBJ2-4	-	few	TGTGCCAGCAGCTTGGACGTCAGTGGCCTTCAGTACTTC	CASSLDVSGLQYF
TRBV4-1	TRBJ2-1	TRBD2	-	TGCGCCAGCAGCCCGACAGGGACTAGCAACAATGAGCAGTTCTTC	CASSPTGTSNNEQFF
TRBV6-2/TRBV6-3	TRBJ2-6	-	few	TGTGCCAGCAGTCCCCGGCCAGGGTTGAGGTCTGGGGCCAACGTCCTGACTTTC	CASSPRPGLRSGANVLTF
TRBV11-1	TRBJ2-1	TRBD2	-	TGTGCCAGCAGCTTAGGGCTAGCGGGAGGTAATGAGCAGTTCTTC	CASSLGLAGGNEQFF
TRBV7-8	TRBJ1-2	TRBD1	-	TGTGCCAGCAGCTTGGGACAGGGTTTGAACTATGGCTACACCTTC	CASSLGQGLNYGYTF
TRBV5-4	TRBJ2-7	TRBD2	-	TGTGCCAGCAGCCCGGGGCGGACTAGCGGGAGGTACGAGCAGTACTTC	CASSPGRTSGRYEQYF
TRBV2	TRBJ2-3	-	-	TGTGCCAGCAGTCTTGCCGGGGGCACAGATACGCAGTATTTT	CASSLAGGTDTQYF
TRBV18	TRBJ1-2	-	-	TGTGCCAGCTCACGGGACACGCTTGATGGCTACACCTTC	CASSRDTLDGYTF
TRBV18	TRBJ1-2	-	-	TGTGCCAGCTCACCATCGAGACAGACTAACTATGGCTACACCTTC	CASSPSRQTNYGYTF
TRBV7-9	TRBJ2-7	TRBD2	-	TGTGCCAGCAGCTTCAGGACTAGCGGGGCCTACGAGCAGTACTTC	CASSFRTSGAYEQYF